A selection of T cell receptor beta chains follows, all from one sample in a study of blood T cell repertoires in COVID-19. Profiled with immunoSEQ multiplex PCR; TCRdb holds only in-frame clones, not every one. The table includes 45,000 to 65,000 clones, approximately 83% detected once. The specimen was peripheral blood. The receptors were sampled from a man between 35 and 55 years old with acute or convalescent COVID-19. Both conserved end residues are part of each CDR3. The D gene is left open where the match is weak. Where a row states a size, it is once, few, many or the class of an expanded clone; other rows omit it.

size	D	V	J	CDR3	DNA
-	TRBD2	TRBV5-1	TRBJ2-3	CASSSVILAGAEDTQYF	TGCGCCAGCAGCTCCGTAATACTAGCGGGGGCAGAGGATACGCAGTATTTT
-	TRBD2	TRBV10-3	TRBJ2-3	CAISEGRGTDTQYF	TGTGCCATCAGTGAAGGGAGGGGCACAGATACGCAGTATTTT
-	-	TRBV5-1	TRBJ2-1	CASSLAVGTGLNEQFF	TGCGCCAGCAGCTTGGCCGTTGGGACTGGACTCAATGAGCAGTTCTTC
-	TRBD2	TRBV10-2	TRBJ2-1	CASSVAGGPYEQFF	TGCGCCAGCAGTGTAGCGGGAGGGCCCTATGAGCAGTTCTTC
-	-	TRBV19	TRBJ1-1	CASTRNTEAFF	TGTGCCAGTACCAGGAACACTGAAGCTTTCTTT
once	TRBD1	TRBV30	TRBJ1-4	CAYMGQGGEKLFF	TGTGCCTACATGGGACAGGGGGGGGAAAAACTGTTTTTT
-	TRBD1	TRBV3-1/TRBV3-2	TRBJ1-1	CASSRDRVTSTEAFF	TGTGCCAGCAGCCGCGACAGGGTGACGAGCACTGAAGCTTTCTTT
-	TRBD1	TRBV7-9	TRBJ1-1	CASSHQDRVTEAFF	TGTGCCAGCAGTCACCAGGACAGGGTCACTGAAGCTTTCTTT
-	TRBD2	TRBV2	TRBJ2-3	CAKNQAGASTDTQYF	TGTGCCAAGAACCAAGCGGGAGCCAGCACAGATACGCAGTATTTT
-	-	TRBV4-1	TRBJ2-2	CASSQESGRTNTGELFF	TGCGCCAGCAGCCAAGAGTCCGGGAGAACGAACACCGGGGAGCTGTTTTTT
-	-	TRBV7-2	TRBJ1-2	CASNRDQGSYGYTF	TGTGCCAGCAATCGAGACCAGGGCAGTTACGGCTACACCTTC
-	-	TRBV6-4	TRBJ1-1	CASIRARGQNTEAFF	TGTGCCAGCATCAGGGCCCGGGGACAGAACACTGAAGCTTTCTTT
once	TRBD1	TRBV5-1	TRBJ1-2	CASSLGQVRGYTF	TGCGCCAGCAGCCTAGGACAGGTTAGAGGCTACACCTTC
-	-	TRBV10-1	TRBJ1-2	CASSEAGNYGYTF	TGCGCCAGCAGTGAAGCGGGGAACTATGGCTACACCTTC
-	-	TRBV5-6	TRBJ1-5	CASSFYQVNQPQHF	TGTGCCAGCAGCTTCTACCAGGTTAATCAGCCCCAGCATTTT
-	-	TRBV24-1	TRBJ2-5	CATKSGGGAETQYF	TGTGCCACCAAATCAGGTGGGGGGGCAGAGACCCAGTACTTC
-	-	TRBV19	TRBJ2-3	CASSIADTQYF	TGTGCCAGTAGTATAGCGGATACGCAGTATTTT
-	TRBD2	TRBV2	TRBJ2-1	CASSDSRGGNEQFF	TGTGCCAGCAGTGACTCGCGGGGGGGAAATGAGCAGTTCTTC
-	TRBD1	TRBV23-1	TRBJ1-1	CASFLPGQGESFF	TGCGCCAGTTTTCTTCCGGGACAGGGAGAATCTTTCTTT
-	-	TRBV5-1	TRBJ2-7	CASSLTGYEQYF	TGCGCCAGCAGCTTAACAGGGTACGAGCAGTACTTC
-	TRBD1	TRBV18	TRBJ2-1	CASSPLGGTGGHNEQFF	TGTGCCAGCTCACCACTCGGTGGGACAGGGGGCCACAATGAGCAGTTCTTC
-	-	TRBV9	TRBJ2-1	CASSPTAAGSRNEQFF	TGTGCCAGCAGCCCTACGGCGGCGGGCAGTAGAAATGAGCAGTTCTTC
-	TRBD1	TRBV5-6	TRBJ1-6	CASSPLAGGPKKSPLHF	TGTGCCAGCAGCCCACTGGCAGGGGGCCCTAAAAAATCACCCCTCCACTTT
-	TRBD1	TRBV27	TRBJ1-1	CASRLQGGNTEAFF	TGTGCCAGCAGGTTACAGGGGGGGAACACTGAAGCTTTCTTT
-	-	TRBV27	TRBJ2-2	CASSLWGQNTGELFF	TGTGCCAGCAGTTTATGGGGACAGAACACCGGGGAGCTGTTTTTT
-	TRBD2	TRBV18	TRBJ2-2	CASSPNASGGLRWTGELFF	TGTGCCAGCTCACCAAACGCTAGCGGGGGGCTGCGTTGGACCGGGGAGCTGTTTTTT
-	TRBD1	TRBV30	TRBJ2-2	CASQTGAGELFF	TGTGCCTCACAAACAGGGGCCGGGGAGCTGTTTTTT
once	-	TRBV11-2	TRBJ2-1	CASSLGRETYNEQFF	TGTGCCAGCAGCTTAGGTAGAGAGACCTACAATGAGCAGTTCTTC
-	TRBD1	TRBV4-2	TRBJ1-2	CASSQDRKRGPVYGYTF	TGTGCCAGCAGCCAAGATAGGAAAAGGGGGCCGGTCTATGGCTACACCTTC
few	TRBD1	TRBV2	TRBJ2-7	CASKRTGTHEQYF	TGTGCCAGCAAGAGGACAGGGACGCACGAGCAGTACTTC
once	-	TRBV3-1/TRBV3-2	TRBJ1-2	CASSRGTRMMSYGYTF	TGTGCCAGCAGCCGAGGTACTCGCATGATGAGCTATGGCTACACCTTC
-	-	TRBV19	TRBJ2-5	CASSISPSGVQETQYF	TGTGCCAGTAGTATTTCCCCGTCAGGGGTACAAGAGACCCAGTACTTC
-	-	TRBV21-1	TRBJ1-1	CAREGGTEAFF	TGTGCCAGGGAGGGGGGGACTGAAGCTTTCTTT
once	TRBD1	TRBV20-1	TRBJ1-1	CSAGTGERAFF	TGCAGTGCTGGGACAGGGGAACGGGCTTTCTTT
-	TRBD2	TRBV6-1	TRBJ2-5	CASSEALAGTGGGQYF	TGTGCCAGCAGTGAAGCCCTAGCGGGGACCGGGGGGGGCCAGTACTTC